The source of this TCR beta chain is a study of blood T cell repertoires in COVID-19. Libraries were prepared by immunoSEQ multiplex PCR; TCRdb keeps only in-frame clonotypes and omits some of them. The sample lists about 97,000 clones, around 85% occurring once. Germline lookup yields CDR1 SGHRS and CDR2 YFSETQ. The CDR3 totals 16 residues. The V segment lost 0 bases and the J segment 2 bases; nucleotides outside the gene matches: 4. This clone was recorded once. The origin of this receptor is a man aged 60-69 years with acute or convalescent COVID-19. The chain links TRBV5-1 to TRBJ2-2; 7 bases agree with TRBD2. Sequenced sample: peripheral blood. The CDR3 spells CASSLEGRGNTGELFF. Here the CDR3 DNA reads TGCGCCAGCAGCTTGGAGGGGAGGGGTAACACCGGGGAGCTGTTTTTT.